This T cell receptor beta chain was profiled in a study of T cell responses to AZD1222 COVID-19 vaccine. The germline gives CDR1 GTSNPN, CDR2 SVGIG (reference sequence). Trimming took 4 bases from V and 4 from J; bases not matched to a gene: 9. There are 15 residues in the CDR3. Generated by immunoSEQ multiplex PCR, the TCRdb table keeps only in-frame clones and is missing some. The sample records around 210,000 clones, less than 95% being singletons. Turning to this clone: Its antigen remains unidentified.

Notes on the study in general: A mostly white British donor set with more females was recruited, and clonal diversity was possibly underestimated.

This TCR came from an adult who received the MenACWY meningococcal vaccine as a control. The sample consisted of peripheral blood, taken 28 days after the second dose of the MenACWY control vaccine. The chain has TRBV30 and TRBJ1-5; 8 nucleotides align to TRBD1. The CDR3: CAWTGGAFGNQPQHF. CDR3 sequence (DNA): TGTGCCTGGACAGGGGGCGCGTTCGGTAATCAGCCCCAGCATTTT.